This TCR beta chain stems from a study of glioma-infiltrating T cells (dated by TCRdb to about 2016). Study-level background: The study sequenced TCR alpha- and beta-chain repertoires from glioma tissue, from non-neoplastic brain tissue and from matched peripheral blood mononuclear cells. To measure how far tissue and blood T-cell populations diverged, each tissue-infiltrating repertoire was compared against the peripheral blood repertoire of the same patient. Three low-grade glioma patients, under ten primary glioblastoma patients, and three non-glioma patients who contributed non-neoplastic brain tissue made up the paired cohort. The investigation overall reported the following: VJ-independent divergence between tissue and blood was found to be below expectation in non-neoplastic patients but above expectation in all gliomas, particularly low-grade gliomas. Group comparisons were based on small numbers of patients: three non-neoplastic, three low-grade glioma and about eight glioblastoma patients. Tissue and blood shared very few CDR3 sequences, a result attributed to high CDR3 diversity and limited sampling.

TCR alpha and beta CDR3 regions were amplified with the iRepertoire nested amplicon-rescue multiplex PCR (arm-PCR) platform from RNA. The input for one-step reverse transcription and amplification was about 85-400 ng of either tissue mRNA or PBMC total RNA. After bead purification, a secondary multiplex PCR added Illumina adapters, and libraries were gel-purified between 200 and 400 bp. Libraries carried internal 6-nucleotide barcodes used for demultiplexing. Sequencing of the libraries was done on an Illumina MiSeq using 2x220 or 2x250 nucleotide paired-end reads. In the source study's methods: Paired reads were merged using FLASH 1.2.11 and were aligned to the GRCh37 human genome using BWA-MEM, after which TRA and TRB reads were extracted. V and J assignment used an IMGT-derived reference of cassette sequences and CDR3 motifs that included pseudogenes. Three-frame translation of reads was performed, and productive CDR3s were defined as those with a C...FGXG motif and no stop codons. A clonotype was defined as a unique combination of a V-J cassette pair and a CDR3 amino acid sequence. Filtering of reads was based on Hamming distance, with the threshold set by the sequence error rate of each sample in mapped regions. In TCRdb, the public reads were trimmed at Q25 with fastp and aligned with MiXCR, with productive beta chains retained. Identical CDR3 protein sequences are pooled into one entry, listed with their most common genes and DNA. It is TCRdb's table, rather than the study itself, that gives the V and J calls and clone size. Present in this sample are about 140,000 distinct CDR3 sequences, about 39% of which were seen just once. The ten largest account for around 20% of the sample.

V is reduced by 6 bases and J by 4 bases, leaving a spacing of 19 bases between them. From the cysteine up to the phenylalanine, the CDR3 has a length of 15 residues. Of all the DNA, just the CDR3 is kept, 45 bases in frame from base 1. The CDR1 and CDR2 encoded by the germline V gene are MDHEN and SYDVKM. About this clonotype: Its antigen remains undetermined. It has no much larger one-base neighbor in the sample; base qualities were not kept.

The V and J segments used are TRBV28 and TRBJ2-7; tentative D gene TRBD1, with 6 bases matching. The source is a human donor with low-grade glioma or glioblastoma, undergoing nonglioma brain surgery, or in good health (not recorded which). Sequencing was carried out using glioma tissue, nonneoplastic brain tissue, or PBMCs (not recorded which). The DNA reads TGTGCCAGCAGACCCACAGGGCCTCGGGGTTACGAGCAGTACTTC. This encodes CASRPTGPRGYEQYF.